This T cell receptor beta chain emerged from a study of blood T cell repertoires in COVID-19. Assay used: immunoSEQ multiplex PCR; TCRdb lists only in-frame clones, some missing. This table has approximately 340,000 clones, roughly 90% appearing once. Per germline, CDR1 SGHDT and CDR2 YYEEEE. Trimming removed 0 bases at V and 6 bases at J, with 18 bases between. The CDR3 sequence is 16 residues long. The sequence derives from a woman in her thirties or forties who had been exposed to COVID-19. Sequences were obtained from PBMCs or T cells enriched from blood (not recorded which). The chain links TRBV5-6 to TRBJ1-2, with D possibly matching TRBD1 (5 bases). The CDR3 DNA reads TGTGCCAGCAGCTTGGTTGGGCCAGGGAGGTCCCATGGCTACACCTTC. It is translated as CASSLVGPGRSHGYTF.